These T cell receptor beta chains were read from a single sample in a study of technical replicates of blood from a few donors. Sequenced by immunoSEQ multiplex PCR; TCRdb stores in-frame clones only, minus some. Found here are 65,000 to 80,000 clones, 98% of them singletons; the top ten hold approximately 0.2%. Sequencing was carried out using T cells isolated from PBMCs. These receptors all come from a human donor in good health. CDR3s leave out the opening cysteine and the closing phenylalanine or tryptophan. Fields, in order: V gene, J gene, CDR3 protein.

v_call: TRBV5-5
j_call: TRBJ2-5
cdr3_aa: ASSLAGLDQETQY

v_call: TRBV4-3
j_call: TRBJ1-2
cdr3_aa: ASSQDRTGRYGYT

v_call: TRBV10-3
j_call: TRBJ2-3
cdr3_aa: AISEFTGGTDTQY

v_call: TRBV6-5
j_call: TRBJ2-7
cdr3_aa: ASSYPTRGGNHEQY

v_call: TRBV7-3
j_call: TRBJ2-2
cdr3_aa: ASSFPGLDSGELF

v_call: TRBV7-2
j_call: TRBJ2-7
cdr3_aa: ASSLGSGFTGYEQY

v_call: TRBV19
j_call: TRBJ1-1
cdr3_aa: ASSIWREASYEAF

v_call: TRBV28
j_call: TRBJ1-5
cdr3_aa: ASSLSRGHNQPQH

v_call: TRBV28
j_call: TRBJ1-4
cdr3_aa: ASSLGQGLEKLF

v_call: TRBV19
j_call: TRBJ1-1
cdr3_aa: ASSHKTGGTEAF

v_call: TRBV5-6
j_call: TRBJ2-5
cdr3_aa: ASRRDRAGETQY

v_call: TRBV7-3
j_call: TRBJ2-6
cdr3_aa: ASSFGTASTGANVLT

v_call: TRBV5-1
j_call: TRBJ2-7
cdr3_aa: ASSAQTGTGDLEQY

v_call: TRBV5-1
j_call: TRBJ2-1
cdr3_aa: ASSYGLNNEQF

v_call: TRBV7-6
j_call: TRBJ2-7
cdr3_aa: ASSDSSYEQY

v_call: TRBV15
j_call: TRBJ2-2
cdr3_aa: ATSRTLNTGELF

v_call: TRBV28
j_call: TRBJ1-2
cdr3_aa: ASSFWRQGILQAGYT

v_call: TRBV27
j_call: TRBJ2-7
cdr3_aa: ASSLLGGYEQY

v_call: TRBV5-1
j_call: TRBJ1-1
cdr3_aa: ASSLDRGKAF

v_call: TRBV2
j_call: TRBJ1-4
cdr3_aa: ASSELNEKLF

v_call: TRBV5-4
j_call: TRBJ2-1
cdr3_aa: ASAPTAFLSNEQF

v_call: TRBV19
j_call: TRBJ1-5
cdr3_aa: ASSLQGSNQPQH

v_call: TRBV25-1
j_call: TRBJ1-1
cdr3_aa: ASSEGVLAEAF

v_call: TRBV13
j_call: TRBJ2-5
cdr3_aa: ASVGAPQETQY

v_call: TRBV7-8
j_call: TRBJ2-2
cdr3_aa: ASSLHRGGSGGELF

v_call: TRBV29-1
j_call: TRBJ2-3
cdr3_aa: SVEEVLDTQY

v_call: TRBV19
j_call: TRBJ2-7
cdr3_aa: ASSIRAGVLGYEQY

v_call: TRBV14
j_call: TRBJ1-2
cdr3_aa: ASSQGLAKSLPYGYT

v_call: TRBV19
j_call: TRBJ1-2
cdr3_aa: ASSTRDSFYGYT

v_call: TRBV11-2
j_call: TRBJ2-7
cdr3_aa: ASSLGRDSFSYEQY

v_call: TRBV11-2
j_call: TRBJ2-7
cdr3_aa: ASSLEDRGNYEQY

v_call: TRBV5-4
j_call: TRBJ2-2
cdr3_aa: ASTSMDRASTGELF

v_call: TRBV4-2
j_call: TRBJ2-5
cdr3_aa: ASSQVIQGEETQY

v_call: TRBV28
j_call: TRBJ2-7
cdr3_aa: ASTLGESYEQY

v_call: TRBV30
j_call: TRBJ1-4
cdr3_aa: ALDRGNEKLF

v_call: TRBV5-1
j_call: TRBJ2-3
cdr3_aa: ASSSLEGDTDTQY

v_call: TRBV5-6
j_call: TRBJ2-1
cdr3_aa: ASSFLAYGSYNEQF

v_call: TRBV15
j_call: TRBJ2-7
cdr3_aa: ATYGTDYEQY

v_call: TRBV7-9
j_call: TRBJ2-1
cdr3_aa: ASSLVVAGDEQF

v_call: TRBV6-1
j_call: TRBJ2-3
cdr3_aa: ASRQLAGVGDTQY

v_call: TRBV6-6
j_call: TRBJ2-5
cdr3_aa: ASRDRVVETQY